A single sample gave rise to the 19 T cell receptor beta chains below, sequenced in a study of tumor-infiltrating lymphocytes in primary liver carcinoma. Taking about 20-31 mg of unsorted bulk tissue, the authors co-extracted RNA and DNA. Total RNA amounting to about 520 ng was the source from which TCR beta cDNA was made with a constant-region primer. Slightly modified ARM-PCR served as the procedure for the TCR beta libraries. These libraries came from three rounds of nested multiplex PCR. The opening two PCR rounds, 10 cycles each, paired TRBV1-TRBV30 forward primers with a C-beta reverse primer. TCRdb fed the multiplex PCR reads into MiXCR, producing one record per CDR3 protein. The sample holds roughly 70,000 distinct CDR3 sequences; around 64% are singletons and the top ten take roughly two fifths. The sequenced material came from liver tumor tissue from sampling region 4. The sample's subset: tumor region T4, right-lateral pole. The receptors come from a man aged 35-49 years with primary liver carcinoma and hepatitis B virus infection.

The chain carries TRBV5-1 and TRBJ2-3; 7 bases align to TRBD2. The CDR3 is 15 amino acids. Germline V CDR1 and CDR2: SGHRS, YFSETQ. Unmatched junction bases numbered 10, after V lost 1 base and J lost 8 bases. CDR3 nucleotide sequence: TGCGCCAGCAGCTTGTCCAGCGGGAATGCAGTTACGCAGTATTTT. Encoded protein: CASSLSSGNAVTQYF.

At least ten counts were recorded for this clonotype. This chain's CDR3 is CASSQDAGPRETQYF. CDR3 bases: TGCGCCAGCAGCCAAGATGCGGGTCCTCGAGAGACCCAGTACTTC. This chain links TRBV4-3 with TRBJ2-5; D perhaps matches TRBD2 (5 bases). V lost 0 bases, J lost 4 bases, and 12 bases lay in between. This CDR3 spans 15 amino acids. Germline CDR1 LGHNA, CDR2 YSLEER.

About this clonotype itself: Since no conserved phenylalanine or tryptophan closes the CDR3, a read error is the likely cause. As DNA, the CDR3 is TGTGCCAGCACCCGAGGCACTAATAATGACTATGGCTACACCATC. Its protein is CASTRGTNNDYGYTI. V is TRBV7-8 and J is TRBJ1-2; no clear D gene. Per the germline V gene, CDR1 is SGHVS and CDR2 is FQNEAQ. CDR3 length: 15 amino acids. V dropped 7 bases and J dropped 3 bases, with 18 bases sitting between them.

This clonotype was seen a handful of times. A much larger clone lies one base from this, so it may be a read error. This chain joins TRBV10-3 and TRBJ1-2, with 7 bases matching TRBD1. Germline trimming cut 11 bases from V and 4 bases from J; bases unmatched to any gene: 7. The CDR3 totals 12 residues. Germline V gene data show CDR1 as ENHRY and CDR2 as SYGVKD. This CDR3 is CAGHGQVYGYTF. CDR3 nucleotides: TGTGCCGGTCATGGACAGGTCTATGGCTACACCTTC.

The V and J genes are TRBV14 and TRBJ2-1; weak D call: TRBD2 (5 bases). Germline V gene lookup returns CDR1 SGHDN and CDR2 FVKESK. Deletions cut 6 bases from V and 7 bases from J, with 28 bases between. The CDR3 is 18 residues long. The DNA of the CDR3 is TGTGCCAGCAGTCATGCGATTGCCGGGCTAGTGGGAGCAAATGAGCAGTTCTTC. Its protein product is CASSHAIAGLVGANEQFF. Looking up the rest from reference TRBV14 and TRBJ2-1 gives the full variable domain: EAGVTQFPSHSVIEKGQTVTLRCDPISGHDNLYWYRRVMGKEIKFLLHFVKESKQDESGMPNNRFLAERTGGTYSTLKVQPAELEDSGVYFCASSHAIAGLVGANEQFFGPGTRLTVL.

Turning to this clonotype: Sequence at one end of the junction differs from germline and may be a read error. V is TRBV5-6 and J is TRBJ2-2, with TRBD1 matching 10 bases. CDR3 size: 15 residues. Germline lookup yields CDR1 SGHDT and CDR2 YYEEEE. The CDR3 bases are TGCGCCAGCAATCCCGGGACAGGGGTAACCGGGGAGCTGTTTTTT. Its protein product is CASNPGTGVTGELFF.

V usage is TRBV5-4 and J usage is TRBJ2-1, with TRBD2 as a possible D gene (5 bases). Trimming cost V 2 bases and J 10 bases, with 7 bases left between them. Germline lookup yields CDR1 SGHNT and CDR2 YYREEE (reference sequence). This CDR3 contains 11 residues. The DNA for the CDR3 is TGTGCCAGCAGCTTTAGCGTCGAGCAGTTCTTC. Translated, it gives CASSFSVEQFF.

The gene calls are TRBV6-1 and TRBJ1-5, with no clear D. Looked up from germline, CDR1 is MNHNS and CDR2 is SASEGT. V lost 2 bases, J lost 8 bases, and 16 bases lay in between. The length of the CDR3 is 15 residues. The CDR3: CASSEYQGRGEPQHF. DNA of the CDR3: TGTGCCAGCAGTGAATACCAAGGGAGAGGAGAGCCCCAGCATTTT.

Details on this clonotype: One end of the junction varies from germline; a read error may be responsible. The CDR3 nucleotides are TGTGCCAGAAACTTAGAGATGGCACCAAAACCCTATGAGCAGTACTTC. Translation gives CARNLEMAPKPYEQYF. The V and J genes are TRBV11-2 and TRBJ2-7; D gene unclear. The CDR3 contains 16 residues. Germline CDR1 SGHAT, CDR2 FQNNGV.

With regard to this clonotype: Here the CDR3 omits its conserved ending phenylalanine or tryptophan, so a read error is the likely source. The chain carries TRBV6-1 and TRBJ2-2; D might be TRBD2 (5 bases). The V gene's germline CDR1 is MNHNS and CDR2 SASEGT. The V and J ends lost 4 bases and 4 bases respectively, with 7 bases between them. The CDR3 covers 13 residues. CDR3 sequence (DNA): TGTGCCAGCAGTGCGGGGTTCACCGGGGAGCTGTTTTCT. Amino acids: CASSAGFTGELFS.

Comments on this clonotype: A much larger clone is a single base away; this may be a read error. In this CDR3 the conserved last residue, phenylalanine or tryptophan, is missing, so a read error is likely. The rearrangement joins TRBV11-1 to TRBJ2-7, with D perhaps given as TRBD1 or TRBD2 (5 bases each). CDR1 and CDR2 from the germline V gene are SGHAT and FQDESV (reference sequence). V was pared by 5 bases and J by 7 bases, with 15 bases between. This CDR3 is built from 13 residues. CDR3 in DNA: TGTGCCAGCAGCCTGGGGCTAGCAAGGGAGCAGTACCTC. As protein: CASSLGLAREQYL.

This clonotype was recorded only once. A junction boundary mismatches the germline segment, possibly from a read error. The V call is TRBV5-5, the J call TRBJ2-5; TRBD2 might be the D (6 bases). The CDR3 is 14 amino acids. Germline V CDR1 and CDR2: SGHKS, YYEKEE (reference sequence). CDR3 region: CVGSSKTRGETQYF. The CDR3 bases are TGTGTCGGCAGCTCGAAGACTAGGGGAGAGACACAGTACTTT.

About this clonotype: Without the conserved terminal phenylalanine or tryptophan, this CDR3 likely stems from a read error. The rearrangement joins TRBV5-6 to TRBJ1-5; D possibly corresponds to TRBD1 (5 bases). This CDR3 is built from 15 residues. Trimming pared 3 bases from V and 2 bases from J, leaving 12 bases between. Germline CDR1 SGHDT, CDR2 YYEEEE. This CDR3 is CASSSAWGGNQPQHC. CDR3 DNA sequence: TGTGCCAGCAGCTCTGCTTGGGGGGGCAATCAGCCCCAGCATTGT.

Regarding this clonotype: A much larger clonotype is one base distant, so this may be a read error. The genes are TRBV12-3 or TRBV12-4 and TRBJ1-3; D gene ambiguous. The CDR3 totals 11 residues. Trimming removed 5 bases from V and 6 bases from J, with 5 bases in between. Written as DNA, the CDR3 is TGTGCCAGCAGTATTACAAACACCATATATTTT. Amino acids: CASSITNTIYF.

This clonotype was seen repeatedly, ten times or more. V and J are TRBV6-6 and TRBJ2-7; the D is unclear. V lost 5 bases, J lost 6 bases, and 11 bases lay in between. This CDR3 region has 12 residues. Germline CDR1 reads MNHNY; CDR2 reads SVGAGI (reference sequence). The CDR3 region is CASSGRVGEQYF. CDR3 in DNA: TGTGCCAGCAGTGGTAGGGTCGGCGAGCAGTACTTC.

Note on this clonotype: One junction end disagrees with the germline gene, perhaps due to a read error. The chain is built from TRBV6-2 or TRBV6-3 and TRBJ1-1; D remains ambiguous. Germline V gives CDR1 MNHEY, CDR2 SVGEGT. This CDR3 spans 11 amino acids. DNA for the CDR3: TGTGCCAGCAGTTGGGGAGCAGAAGCTTTCTTC. Its translation: CASSWGAEAFF.

In this sample, this clonotype turned up once. This chain joins TRBV11-1 and TRBJ2-1; D gene unclear. The V gene lost 2 bases and the J gene lost 4 bases, with 12 bases spanning the gap. CDR3 length equals 15 residues. Germline loops: CDR1 SGHAT, CDR2 FQDESV (reference sequence). CDR3 region: CASSLKTVLYNEQFF. The CDR3 DNA sequence: TGTGCCAGCAGCTTAAAAACTGTCCTTTACAATGAGCAGTTCTTC.

In its sample, this clonotype was seen many times. This chain uses TRBV6-1 with TRBJ2-2, with 13 bases identical to TRBD2. CDR1 and CDR2 from the germline V gene are MNHNS and SASEGT. The V gene end was trimmed by 4 bases and the J gene end by 5 bases; junction bases not matched to a gene: 4. This CDR3 contains 16 residues. The chain's CDR3 is CASSGPGLAGTGELFF. CDR3 nucleotide sequence: TGTGCCAGCAGTGGTCCGGGACTAGCGGGGACCGGGGAGCTGTTTTTT.

A remark on this clonotype: A much larger clone differs from this one at a single base, so this may be a read error. The chain employs TRBV6-1 and TRBJ2-5, with a tentative D call TRBD2 (5 bases). Germline loops: CDR1 MNHNS, CDR2 SASEGT. This CDR3 comprises 15 residues. V was clipped by 6 bases and J by 0 bases, with 14 bases between them. The CDR3 region is CASRALEANQETQYF. The CDR3 nucleotides are TGTGCCAGCAGAGCACTGGAGGCGAACCAAGAGACCCAGTACTTC.